These 17 T cell receptor beta chains were all obtained from the same sample, sequenced in a study of blood T cell repertoires in COVID-19. Repertoires were generated with immunoSEQ multiplex PCR, while TCRdb's copy carries only in-frame clones and drops some. The sample has 180,000 or so clones, more than 80% seen once. Sequenced material: peripheral blood. The receptors come from a woman aged 60-70 years with acute or convalescent COVID-19.

J is TRBJ1-1 and V is TRBV29-1; 8 nucleotides match TRBD1. Trimming at V came to 6 bases and at J to 2 bases, leaving 8 bases not matched to a gene. This CDR3 region has 14 residues. The V gene's germline CDR1 is SQVTM and CDR2 ANQGSEA. The CDR3: CSVLTGERNTEAFF. The CDR3 DNA reads TGCAGCGTGCTGACAGGGGAGCGAAACACTGAAGCTTTCTTT. Full variable domain (remainder filled in from reference TRBV29-1 and TRBJ1-1): SAVISQKPSRDICQRGTSLTIQCQVDSQVTMMFWYRQQPGQSLTLIATANQGSEATYESGFVIDKFPISRPNLTFSTLTVSNMSPEDSSIYLCSVLTGERNTEAFFGQGTRLTVV.

V is TRBV3-1 (or the pseudogene TRBV3-2) and J is TRBJ1-2; 10 nucleotides match TRBD1. CDR3 length: 16 residues. Germline V lookup: CDR1 LGHDT, CDR2 YNNKEL (reference sequence). Losses at the gene ends were 3 bases for V and 8 bases for J; bases not matched to a gene: 12. The CDR3, as DNA: TGTGCCAGCAGCCACACACCCGGGACAGGGGATGGGGGCTACACCTTC. This sequence encodes CASSHTPGTGDGGYTF.

This chain links TRBV6-1 with TRBJ2-1; D is undetermined. V was trimmed by 3 bases and J by 9 bases, leaving 12 bases between them. This CDR3 has 13 residues. Germline V gene data show CDR1 as MNHNS and CDR2 as SASEGT. CDR3 protein: CASSELRLGEQFF. CDR3 DNA: TGTGCCAGCAGTGAGTTGAGGTTGGGTGAGCAGTTCTTC.

V usage is TRBV6-1 and J usage is TRBJ2-7; 7 nucleotides line up with TRBD1. CDR1 is MNHNS, CDR2 SASEGT, per germline. V trimming: 0 bases; J trimming: 6 bases; junction bases outside the gene matches: 2. The CDR3 covers 13 residues. The CDR3 DNA reads TGTGCCAGCAGTGAAGCGGCAGGGGGCGAGCAGTACGTC. It encodes CASSEAAGGEQYV.

In its sample, this clone was seen once. This chain uses TRBV15 with TRBJ1-2; TRBD1 is a possible D gene (6 bases). V was trimmed by 3 bases and J by 3 bases, leaving 11 bases between them. This CDR3 has 14 amino acids. The germline V gene has CDR1 LNHNV and CDR2 YYDKDF (reference sequence). The CDR3 sequence is CATSRAQGHYGYTF. CDR3 bases: TGTGCCACCAGCAGGGCACAGGGCCACTATGGCTACACCTTC.

The V gene is TRBV28, the J gene TRBJ1-5; TRBD1 might be the D (5 bases). V was cut by 5 bases and J by 0 bases, with 14 bases left in between. The CDR3 has 16 amino acids. Germline CDR1 and CDR2: MDHEN and SYDVKM. The CDR3 DNA sequence: TGTGCCAGCAGTGGGGCTTGGGTAATTAGCAATCAGCCCCAGCATTTT. Its translation: CASSGAWVISNQPQHF.

This chain connects TRBV10-2 to TRBJ1-5, with 7 positions matching TRBD1. V lost 7 bases, J lost 9 bases, and 12 bases stayed unmatched. Germline V gives CDR1 WSHSY, CDR2 SAAADI. The CDR3 is 14 amino acids. CDR3 in amino acids: CASNPNRGGWPQHF. CDR3 sequence (DNA): TGCGCCAGCAACCCAAACAGGGGCGGATGGCCCCAGCATTTT.

This chain uses TRBV5-4 with TRBJ2-3, with 7 bases lining up with TRBD2. Germline CDR1 SGHNT, CDR2 YYREEE (reference sequence). With V trimmed by 1 base and J by 5 bases, 10 bases remained unmatched. The CDR3 has 16 residues. CDR3 amino acids: CASSLKVGGSRDTQYF. As DNA, the CDR3 is TGTGCCAGCAGCTTGAAGGTGGGAGGGTCCCGAGATACGCAGTATTTT.

This chain joins TRBV4-2 and TRBJ2-1; TRBD2 matches at 11 bases. Germline trimming cut 3 bases from V and 6 bases from J; bases unmatched to any gene: 7. The CDR3 covers 16 residues. Germline values: CDR1 LGHNA, CDR2 YNFKEQ. CDR3 DNA sequence: TGTGCCAGCAGCCAGGAATTAGCGGGAGGGCTCAATGAGCAGTTCTTC. Translating gives CASSQELAGGLNEQFF.

The chain uses TRBV7-9 and TRBJ1-2, with TRBD1 matching over 7 bases. This CDR3 spans 13 amino acids. Losses at the gene ends were 7 bases for V and 2 bases for J; bases not matched to a gene: 4. Germline CDR1 is SEHNR and CDR2 is FQNEAQ (reference sequence). The CDR3 region is CASKETGNYGYTF. DNA of the CDR3: TGTGCCAGCAAAGAGACAGGGAACTATGGCTACACCTTC.

The rearrangement joins TRBV6-5 to TRBJ2-1; TRBD2 agrees at 10 bases. J gave up 6 bases and V 4 bases, and 6 bases lay outside the gene matches. The CDR3 extends over 15 amino acids. Germline lookup yields CDR1 MNHEY and CDR2 SVGAGI. CDR3 sequence (DNA): TGTGCCAGCAGTTCTCTAGCGGGAGCGGGCAATGAGCAGTTCTTC. Its translation: CASSSLAGAGNEQFF.

CDR3: CASMEGTAKNIQYF. In nucleotides, the CDR3 is TGTGCCAGCATGGAAGGGACTGCCAAAAACATTCAGTACTTC. The rearrangement joins TRBV28 to TRBJ2-4, with TRBD2 as a possible D gene (6 bases). The CDR3 is 14 amino acids. Trimming left V 7 bases short and J 1 base short, with 11 bases between. Germline assignment: CDR1 MDHEN and CDR2 SYDVKM.

The rearrangement joins TRBV19 to TRBJ2-1, with D perhaps matching TRBD2 (6 bases). V shed 4 bases and J shed 2 bases, with 12 bases lying between them. This CDR3 is 15 amino acids long. The germline gives CDR1 LNHDA, CDR2 SQIVND (reference sequence). As DNA, the CDR3 is TGTGCCAGTAGTAGTTGGGGAGGCCCCTACAATGAGCAGTTCTTC. It specifies CASSSWGGPYNEQFF.

This clone was seen only once. The genes are TRBV21-1 and TRBJ2-1; TRBD2, the D gene given by the table, was not confirmed from the DNA. TRBV21-1 is deemed a pseudogene. CDR3 length: 19 residues. The CDR3 protein is CASSKDAGLDCVRYNEQFF. DNA for the CDR3: TGTGCCAGCAGCAAAGACGCGGGACTAGATTGTGTCCGTTACAATGAGCAGTTCTTC.

This clone was picked up one time. The chain has TRBV30 and TRBJ2-2, with TRBD2 identical over 7 bases. V was clipped by 0 bases and J by 3 bases; unmatched bases: 7. This CDR3 has 16 amino acids. CDR1 is GTSNPN and CDR2 is SVGIG in the germline V gene (reference sequence). CDR3 in amino acids: CAWSVGGRAYTGELFF. CDR3 coding DNA: TGTGCCTGGAGTGTAGGTGGGAGGGCCTACACCGGGGAGCTGTTTTTT. Together with reference TRBV30 and TRBJ2-2, the CDR3 gives the full variable domain: SQTIHQWPATLVQPVGSPLSLECTVEGTSNPNLYWYRQAAGRGLQLLFYSVGIGQISSEVPQNLSASRPQDRQFILSSKKLLLSDSGFYLCAWSVGGRAYTGELFFGEGSRLTVL.

In its sample, this clone was seen once. Sequence at one end of the junction differs from germline and may be a read error. The chain carries TRBV27 and TRBJ2-7; no reliable D call. The CDR3 sequence is 15 residues long. Germline CDR1 MNHEY, CDR2 SMNVEV (reference sequence). This chain's CDR3 is CASSLVLVSSSEQYF. The DNA of the CDR3 is TGTGCCAGCAGTTTAGTTTTAGTAAGTTCCTCCGAGCAGTACTTC.

This clone was observed once. The J gene is TRBJ2-1, the V gene TRBV12-3 or TRBV12-4, with a possible D match to TRBD2 (6 bases). Trimming left V 3 bases short and J 10 bases short, with 13 bases between. The CDR3 contains 13 residues. CDR3 DNA: TGTGCCAGCAGTTTTAGGACGGAGGGGGAGCAGTTCTTC. Residues: CASSFRTEGEQFF.